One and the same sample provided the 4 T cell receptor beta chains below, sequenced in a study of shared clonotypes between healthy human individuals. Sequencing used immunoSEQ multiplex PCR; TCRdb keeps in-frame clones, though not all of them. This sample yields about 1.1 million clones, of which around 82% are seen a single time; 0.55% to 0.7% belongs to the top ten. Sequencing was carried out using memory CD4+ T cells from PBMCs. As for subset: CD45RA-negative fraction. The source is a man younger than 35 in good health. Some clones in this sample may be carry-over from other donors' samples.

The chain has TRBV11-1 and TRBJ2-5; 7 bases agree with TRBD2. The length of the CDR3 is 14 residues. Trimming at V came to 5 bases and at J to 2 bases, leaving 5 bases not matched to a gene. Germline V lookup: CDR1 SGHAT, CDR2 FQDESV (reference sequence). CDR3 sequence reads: CASSPRTRQETQYF. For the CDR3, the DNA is TGTGCCAGCAGCCCGCGGACTAGACAAGAGACCCAGTACTTC.

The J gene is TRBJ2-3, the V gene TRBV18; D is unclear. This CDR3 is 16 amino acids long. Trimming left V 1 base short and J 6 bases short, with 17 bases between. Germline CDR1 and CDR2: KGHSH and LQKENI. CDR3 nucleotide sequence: TGTGCCAGCTCACCACAGGGCTACAGTTCGGCCGATACGCAGTATTTT. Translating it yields CASSPQGYSSADTQYF.

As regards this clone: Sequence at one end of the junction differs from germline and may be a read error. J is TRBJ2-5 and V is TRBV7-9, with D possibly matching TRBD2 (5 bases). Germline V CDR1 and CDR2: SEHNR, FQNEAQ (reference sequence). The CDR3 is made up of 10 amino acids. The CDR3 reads CASSPSEVDF. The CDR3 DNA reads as TGTGCCAGCAGCCCCTCGGAGGTGGACTTC.

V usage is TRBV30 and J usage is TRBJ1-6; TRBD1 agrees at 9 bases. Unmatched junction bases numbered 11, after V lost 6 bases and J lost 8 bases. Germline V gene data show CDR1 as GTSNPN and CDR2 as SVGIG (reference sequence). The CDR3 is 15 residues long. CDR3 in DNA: TGTGCCTGCGGGAGGAGGGGACAGGGAGATTCACCCCTCCACTTT. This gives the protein CACGRRGQGDSPLHF.